Only one count was recorded for the clone carrying this T cell receptor (beta chain). Its specificity is unknown. Data came from immunoSEQ multiplex PCR; TCRdb stores just in-frame clones and leaves some out. The sample holds under 4,500 clones, 76% seen once. The record originates from a study of immune evolution from preneoplasia to lung adenocarcinoma. General study findings and limits: Later-stage lesions seemingly showed higher T cell density and diversity than normal lung.

V was pared by 0 bases and J by 7 bases, with 11 bases of the junction left unmatched. The germline CDR1 and CDR2 sequences are MGHRA and YSYEKL. This CDR3 is 17 amino acids long. Patients had resection in Japan or China between 2014 and 2017. The clonotype originates from a person between 65 and 79 years old with invasive lung adenocarcinoma. Some clones in this sample may be carry-over from other donors' samples. Sequenced material: FFPE invasive lung adenocarcinoma tissue. V and J are TRBV4-1 and TRBJ1-5, with 8 bases fitting TRBD1. This CDR3 is CASSQDGQGPPNQPQHF. The CDR3, as DNA: TGCGCCAGCAGCCAAGATGGACAGGGCCCACCTAACCAGCCCCAGCATTTT.